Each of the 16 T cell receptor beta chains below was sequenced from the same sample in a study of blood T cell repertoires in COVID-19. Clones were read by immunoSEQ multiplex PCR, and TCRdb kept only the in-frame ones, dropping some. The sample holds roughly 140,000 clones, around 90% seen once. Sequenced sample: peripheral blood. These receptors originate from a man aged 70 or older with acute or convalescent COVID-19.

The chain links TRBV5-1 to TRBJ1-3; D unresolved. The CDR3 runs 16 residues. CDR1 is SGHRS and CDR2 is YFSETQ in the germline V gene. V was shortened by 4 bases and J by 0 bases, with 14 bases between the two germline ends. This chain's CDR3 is CASSPAPAGSGNTIYF. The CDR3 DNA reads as TGCGCCAGCAGCCCGGCCCCGGCGGGCTCTGGAAACACCATATATTTT.

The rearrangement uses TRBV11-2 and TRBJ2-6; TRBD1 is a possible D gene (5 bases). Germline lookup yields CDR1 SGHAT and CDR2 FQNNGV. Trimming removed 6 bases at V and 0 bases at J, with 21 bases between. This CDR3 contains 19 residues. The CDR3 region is CASSRWVWVDSSGANVLTF. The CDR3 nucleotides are TGTGCCAGCAGTCGTTGGGTATGGGTCGACAGCTCTGGGGCCAACGTCCTGACTTTC.

The CDR3 loop reads CASSPRWGGKEDEQYF. The DNA for the CDR3 is TGTGCCAGCAGCCCACGGTGGGGGGGCAAGGAAGACGAGCAGTACTTC. V usage is TRBV27 and J usage is TRBJ2-7; tentative D call: TRBD2 (7 bases). Germline-derived CDR1 and CDR2 are MNHEY and SMNVEV (reference sequence). Trimming cost V 6 bases and J 5 bases, with 23 bases left between them. The CDR3 is 16 amino acids.

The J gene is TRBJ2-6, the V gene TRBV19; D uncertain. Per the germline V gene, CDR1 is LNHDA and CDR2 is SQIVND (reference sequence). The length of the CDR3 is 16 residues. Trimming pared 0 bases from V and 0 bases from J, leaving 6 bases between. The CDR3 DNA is TGTGCCAGTAGTATAGAAAGCCTCTCTGGGGCCAACGTCCTGACTTTC. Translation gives CASSIESLSGANVLTF.

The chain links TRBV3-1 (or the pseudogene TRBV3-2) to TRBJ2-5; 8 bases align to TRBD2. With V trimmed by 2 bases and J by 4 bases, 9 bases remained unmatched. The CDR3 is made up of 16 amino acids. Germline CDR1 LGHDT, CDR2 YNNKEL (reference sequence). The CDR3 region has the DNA TGTGCCAGCAGCCAACTGTCAAGCGGGAGAGGAGAGACCCAGTACTTC. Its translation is CASSQLSSGRGETQYF.

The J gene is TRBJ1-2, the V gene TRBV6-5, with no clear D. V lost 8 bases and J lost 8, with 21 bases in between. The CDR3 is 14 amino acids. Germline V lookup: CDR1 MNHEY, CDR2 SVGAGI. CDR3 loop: CASRDMTSSGGYTF. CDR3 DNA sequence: TGTGCCAGCCGAGACATGACTAGTTCAGGAGGCTACACCTTC.

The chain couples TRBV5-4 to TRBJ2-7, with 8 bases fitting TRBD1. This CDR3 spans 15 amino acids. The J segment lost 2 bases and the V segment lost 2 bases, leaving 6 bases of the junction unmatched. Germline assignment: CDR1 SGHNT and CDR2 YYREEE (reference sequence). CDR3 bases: TGTGCCAGCAGCTTTAGCCGACAGGGGACCTACGAGCAGTACTTC. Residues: CASSFSRQGTYEQYF.

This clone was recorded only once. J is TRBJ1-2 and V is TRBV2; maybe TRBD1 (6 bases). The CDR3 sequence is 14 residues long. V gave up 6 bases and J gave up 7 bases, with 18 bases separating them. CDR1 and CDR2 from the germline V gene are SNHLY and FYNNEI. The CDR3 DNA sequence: TGTGCCAGCAGGGAAACCCCAGGGGTCTCTGGCTACACCTTC. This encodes CASRETPGVSGYTF.

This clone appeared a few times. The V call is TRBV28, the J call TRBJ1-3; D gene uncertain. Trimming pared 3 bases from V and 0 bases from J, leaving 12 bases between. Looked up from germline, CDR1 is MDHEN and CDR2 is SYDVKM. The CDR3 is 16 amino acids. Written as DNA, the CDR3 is TGTGCCAGCAGTTTGGTACAGATGAGCTCTGGAAACACCATATATTTT. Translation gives CASSLVQMSSGNTIYF.

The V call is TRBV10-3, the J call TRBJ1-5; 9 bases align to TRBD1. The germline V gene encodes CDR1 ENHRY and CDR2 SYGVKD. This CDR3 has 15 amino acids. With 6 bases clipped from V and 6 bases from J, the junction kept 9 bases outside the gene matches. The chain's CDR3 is CAISSGTGKGQPQHF. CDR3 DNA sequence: TGTGCCATCAGCAGTGGGACAGGGAAGGGTCAGCCCCAGCATTTT.

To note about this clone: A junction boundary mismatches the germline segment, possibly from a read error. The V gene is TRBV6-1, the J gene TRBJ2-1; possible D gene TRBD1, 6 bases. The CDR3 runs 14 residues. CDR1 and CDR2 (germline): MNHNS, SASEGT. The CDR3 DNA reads TGTGCCAGTAGTGAATGGACAGCTTACAATGAGCAGTTCTTC. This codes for CASSEWTAYNEQFF.

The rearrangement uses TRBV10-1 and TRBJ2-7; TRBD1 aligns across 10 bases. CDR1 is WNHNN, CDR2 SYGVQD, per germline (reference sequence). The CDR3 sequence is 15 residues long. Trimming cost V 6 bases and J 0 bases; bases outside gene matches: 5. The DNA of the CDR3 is TGCGCCAGCAGCGCCGGGACAGGGGCCTCCTACGAGCAGTACTTC. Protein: CASSAGTGASYEQYF.

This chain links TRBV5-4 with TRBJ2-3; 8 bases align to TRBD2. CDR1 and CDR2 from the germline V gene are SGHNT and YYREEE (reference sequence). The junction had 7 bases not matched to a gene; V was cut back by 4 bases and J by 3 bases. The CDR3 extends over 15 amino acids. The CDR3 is CASSRSLAETDTQYF. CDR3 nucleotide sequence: TGTGCCAGCAGCCGGTCACTAGCGGAAACAGATACGCAGTATTTT. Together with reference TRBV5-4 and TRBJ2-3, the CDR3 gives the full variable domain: ETGVTQSPTHLIKTRGQQVTLRCSSQSGHNTVSWYQQALGQGPQFIFQYYREEENGRGNFPPRFSGLQFPNYSSELNVNALELDDSALYLCASSRSLAETDTQYFGPGTRLTVL.

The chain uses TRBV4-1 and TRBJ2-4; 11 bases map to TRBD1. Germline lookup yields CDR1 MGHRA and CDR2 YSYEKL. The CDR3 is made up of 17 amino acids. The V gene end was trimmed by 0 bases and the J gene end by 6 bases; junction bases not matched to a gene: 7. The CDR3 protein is CASSQEEGQGAVNIQYF. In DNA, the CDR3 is TGCGCCAGCAGCCAAGAAGAAGGACAGGGGGCCGTAAACATTCAGTACTTC.

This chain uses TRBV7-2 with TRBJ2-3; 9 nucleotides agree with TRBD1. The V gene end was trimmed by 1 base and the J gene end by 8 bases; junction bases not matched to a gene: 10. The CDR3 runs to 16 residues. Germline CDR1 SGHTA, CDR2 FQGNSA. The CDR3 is CASSLGPGQGTGTQYF. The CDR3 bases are TGTGCCAGCAGCTTAGGGCCGGGACAGGGAACGGGTACGCAGTATTTT.

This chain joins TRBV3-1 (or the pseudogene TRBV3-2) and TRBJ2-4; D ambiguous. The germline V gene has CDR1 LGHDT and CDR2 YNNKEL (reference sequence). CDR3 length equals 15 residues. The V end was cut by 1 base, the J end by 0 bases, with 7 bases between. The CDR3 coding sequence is TGTGCCAGCAGCCAAGGACACCTAGCCAAAAACATTCAGTACTTC. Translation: CASSQGHLAKNIQYF.